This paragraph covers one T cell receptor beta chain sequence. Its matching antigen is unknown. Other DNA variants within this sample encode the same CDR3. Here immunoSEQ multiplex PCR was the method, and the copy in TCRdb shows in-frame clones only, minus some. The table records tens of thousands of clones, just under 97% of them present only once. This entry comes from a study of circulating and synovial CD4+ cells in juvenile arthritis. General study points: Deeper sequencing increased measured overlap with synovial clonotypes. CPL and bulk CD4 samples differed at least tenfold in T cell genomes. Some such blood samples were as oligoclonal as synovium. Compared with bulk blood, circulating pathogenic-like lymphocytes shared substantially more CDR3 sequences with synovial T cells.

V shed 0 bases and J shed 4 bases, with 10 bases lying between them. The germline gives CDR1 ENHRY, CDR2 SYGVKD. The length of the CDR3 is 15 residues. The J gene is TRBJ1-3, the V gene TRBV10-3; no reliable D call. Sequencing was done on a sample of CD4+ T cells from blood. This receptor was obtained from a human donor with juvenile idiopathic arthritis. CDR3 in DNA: TGTGCCATCAGTGAGTCGAGAGAGAGCGGAAACACCATATATTTT. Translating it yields CAISESRESGNTIYF.